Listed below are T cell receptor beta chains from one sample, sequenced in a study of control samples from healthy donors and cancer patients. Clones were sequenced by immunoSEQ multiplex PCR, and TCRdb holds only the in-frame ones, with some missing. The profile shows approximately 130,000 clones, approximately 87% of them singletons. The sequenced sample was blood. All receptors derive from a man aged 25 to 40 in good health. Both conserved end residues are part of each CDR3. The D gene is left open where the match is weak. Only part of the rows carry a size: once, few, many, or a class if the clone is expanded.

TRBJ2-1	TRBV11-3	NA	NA	CASSQREGRGYNEQFF	TGTGCCAGCAGCCAAAGGGAGGGCAGGGGGTACAATGAGCAGTTCTTC
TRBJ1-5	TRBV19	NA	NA	CASSIEGGENQPQHF	TGTGCCAGTAGTATAGAGGGGGGTGAAAACCAGCCCCAGCATTTT
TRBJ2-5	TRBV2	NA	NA	CASSKEMETQYF	TGTGCCAGCAGTAAAGAGATGGAGACCCAGTACTTC
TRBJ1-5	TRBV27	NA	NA	CASSQESPGRRNQPQHF	TGTGCCAGCAGCCAAGAATCCCCAGGGAGGCGCAATCAGCCCCAGCATTTT
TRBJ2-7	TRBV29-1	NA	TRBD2	CSVELAGGYEQYF	TGCAGCGTGGAACTAGCGGGGGGCTACGAGCAGTACTTC
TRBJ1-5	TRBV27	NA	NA	CASSSEAYGRFSNQPQHF	TGTGCCAGCAGTTCGGAGGCCTATGGACGCTTTAGCAATCAGCCCCAGCATTTT
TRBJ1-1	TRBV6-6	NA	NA	CASTLRDGLTEAFF	TGTGCCAGCACCCTCCGGGACGGGCTAACTGAAGCTTTCTTT
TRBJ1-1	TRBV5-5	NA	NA	CASSLNSLNTEAFF	TGTGCCAGCAGCTTGAACAGCCTGAACACTGAAGCTTTCTTT
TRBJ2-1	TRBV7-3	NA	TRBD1	CASSLGQGLGYHEQFF	TGTGCCAGCAGCTTAGGACAGGGCCTCGGATATCATGAGCAGTTCTTC
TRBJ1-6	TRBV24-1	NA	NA	CATSDLSEGSPLHF	TGTGCCACCAGTGATTTGTCCGAGGGTTCACCCCTCCACTTT
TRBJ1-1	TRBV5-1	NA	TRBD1	CASSLDSDRGNTEAFF	TGCGCCAGCAGCTTAGATTCGGACAGGGGGAACACTGAAGCTTTCTTT
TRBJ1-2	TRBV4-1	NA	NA	CASSQDALGYGYTF	TGCGCCAGCAGCCAAGATGCGTTGGGTTATGGCTACACCTTC
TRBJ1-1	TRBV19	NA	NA	CASSTTSMDSLNTEAFF	TGTGCCAGTAGTACCACATCTATGGACAGTTTGAACACTGAAGCTTTCTTT
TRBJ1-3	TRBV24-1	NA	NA	CATSDPGQSGNTIYF	TGTGCCACCAGTGATCCTGGACAGTCTGGAAACACCATATATTTT
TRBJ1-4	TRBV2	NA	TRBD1	CASRSTGGSEKLFF	TGTGCCAGCAGGTCGACAGGGGGCTCTGAAAAACTGTTTTTT
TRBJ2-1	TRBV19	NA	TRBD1	CASSTDRGIAYNEQFF	TGTGCCAGTAGTACCGACAGGGGGATAGCCTACAATGAGCAGTTCTTC
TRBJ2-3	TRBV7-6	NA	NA	CASSLAVGARTDTQYF	TGTGCCAGCAGCTTAGCTGTGGGGGCTCGCACAGATACGCAGTATTTT
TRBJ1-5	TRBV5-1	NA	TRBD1	CASSLGQGANDQPQHF	TGCGCCAGCAGCTTGGGACAGGGGGCGAACGATCAGCCCCAGCATTTT
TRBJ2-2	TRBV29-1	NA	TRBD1	CSVGTGITGELFF	TGCAGCGTTGGGACAGGGATCACCGGGGAGCTGTTTTTT
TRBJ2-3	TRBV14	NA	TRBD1	CASSRGQGGTDTQYF	TGTGCCAGCAGCCGGGGACAGGGTGGCACAGATACGCAGTATTTT
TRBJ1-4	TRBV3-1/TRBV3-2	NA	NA	CASSRRGGEKLFF	TGTGCCAGCAGCCGCCGGGGCGGTGAAAAACTGTTTTTT
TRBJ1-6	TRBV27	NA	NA	CASSSGAVYNSPLHF	TGTGCCAGCAGTTCTGGGGCTGTATATAATTCACCCCTCCACTTT
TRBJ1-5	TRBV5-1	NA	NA	CASSLEVASNQPQHF	TGCGCCAGCAGCTTGGAAGTTGCTTCCAATCAGCCCCAGCATTTT
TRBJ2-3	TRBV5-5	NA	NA	CASSLGVLIVTDTQYF	TGTGCCAGCAGCTTGGGAGTCCTTATAGTCACAGATACGCAGTATTTT
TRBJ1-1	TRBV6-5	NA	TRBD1	CASGLDRVRTEAFF	TGTGCCAGCGGCCTGGACAGGGTAAGGACTGAAGCTTTCTTT
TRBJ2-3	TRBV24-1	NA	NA	CATSPLGSSSTDTQYF	TGTGCCACCAGCCCCCTGGGGTCTTCTAGCACAGATACGCAGTATTTT
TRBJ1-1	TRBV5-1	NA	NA	CASSLELNTEAFF	TGCGCCAGCAGCTTGGAACTGAACACTGAAGCTTTCTTT
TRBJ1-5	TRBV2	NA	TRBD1	CASSSDRVGENGNQPQHF	TGTGCCAGCAGCTCGGACAGGGTAGGGGAAAATGGCAATCAGCCCCAGCATTTT
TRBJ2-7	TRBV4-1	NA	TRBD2	CASSLRSGASYEQYF	TGCGCCAGCAGCCTCAGGAGCGGGGCCTCCTACGAGCAGTACTTC
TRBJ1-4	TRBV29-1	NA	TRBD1	CSVGQEKLFF	TGCAGCGTGGGACAGGAAAAACTGTTTTTT
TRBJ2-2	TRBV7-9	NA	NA	CASSPSVAESGELFF	TGTGCCAGCAGCCCATCTGTAGCGGAAAGCGGGGAGCTGTTTTTT
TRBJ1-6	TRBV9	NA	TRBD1	CASSVDRDASPLHF	TGTGCCAGCAGCGTGGACAGGGATGCTTCACCCCTCCACTTT
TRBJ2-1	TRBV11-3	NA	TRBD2	CASSLGVGGGAYNEQFF	TGTGCCAGCAGCTTAGGTGTTGGCGGGGGTGCCTACAATGAGCAGTTCTTC
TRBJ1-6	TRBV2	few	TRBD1	CASSESPTGGNSPLHF	TGTGCCAGCAGTGAATCTCCGACAGGGGGGAATTCACCCCTCCACTTT